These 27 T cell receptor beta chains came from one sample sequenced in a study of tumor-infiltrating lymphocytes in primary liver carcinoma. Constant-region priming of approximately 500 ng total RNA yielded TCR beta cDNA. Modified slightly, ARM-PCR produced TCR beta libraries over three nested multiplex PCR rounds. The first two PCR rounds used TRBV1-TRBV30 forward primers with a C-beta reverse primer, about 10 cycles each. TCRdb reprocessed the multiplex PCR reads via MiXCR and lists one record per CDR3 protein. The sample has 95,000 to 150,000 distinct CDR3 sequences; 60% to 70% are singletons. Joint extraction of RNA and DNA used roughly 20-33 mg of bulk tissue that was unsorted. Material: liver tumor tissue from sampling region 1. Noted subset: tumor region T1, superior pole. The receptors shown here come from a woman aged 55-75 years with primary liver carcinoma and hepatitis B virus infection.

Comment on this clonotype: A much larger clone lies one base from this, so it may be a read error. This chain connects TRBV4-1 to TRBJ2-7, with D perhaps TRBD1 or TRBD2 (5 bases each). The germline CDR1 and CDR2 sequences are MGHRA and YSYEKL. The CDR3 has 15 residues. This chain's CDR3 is CASSQGGQGRYEHYF. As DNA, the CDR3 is TGCGCCAGCAGCCAAGGAGGGCAGGGAAGATACGAGCACTACTTC.

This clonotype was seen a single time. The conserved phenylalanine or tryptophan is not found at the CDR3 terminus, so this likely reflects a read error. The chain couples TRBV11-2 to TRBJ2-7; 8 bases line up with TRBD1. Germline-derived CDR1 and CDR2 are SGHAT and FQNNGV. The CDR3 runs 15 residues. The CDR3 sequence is CASSLIPTGAYEQYL. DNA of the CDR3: TGTGCCAGTAGCTTAATCCCGACAGGGGCCTACGAGCAGTACCTC.

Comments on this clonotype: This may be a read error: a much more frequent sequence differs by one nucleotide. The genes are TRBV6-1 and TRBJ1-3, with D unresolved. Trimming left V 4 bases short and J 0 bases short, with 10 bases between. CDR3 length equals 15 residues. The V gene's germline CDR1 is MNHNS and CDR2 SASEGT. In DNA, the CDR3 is TGTGCCAGCAGTGGAGACTGGATCTCTGGAAACACCATATATTTT. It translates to CASSGDWISGNTIYF.

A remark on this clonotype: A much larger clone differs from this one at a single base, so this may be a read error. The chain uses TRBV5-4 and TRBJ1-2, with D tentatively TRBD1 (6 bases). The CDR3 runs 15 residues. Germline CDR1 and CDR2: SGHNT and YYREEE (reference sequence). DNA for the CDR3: TGTGCCAGCAGCCCCGGCCTACAGGGACGCTATGGCTACGCCTTC. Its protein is CASSPGLQGRYGYAF. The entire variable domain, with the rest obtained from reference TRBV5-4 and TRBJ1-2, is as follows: ETGVTQSPTHLIKTRGQQVTLRCSSQSGHNTVSWYQQALGQGPQFIFQYYREEENGRGNFPPRFSGLQFPNYSSELNVNALELDDSALYLCASSPGLQGRYGYAFGSGTRLTVV.

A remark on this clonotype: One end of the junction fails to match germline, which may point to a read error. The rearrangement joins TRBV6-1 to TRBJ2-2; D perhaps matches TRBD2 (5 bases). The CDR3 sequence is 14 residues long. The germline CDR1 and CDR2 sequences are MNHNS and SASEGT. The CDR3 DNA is TGTGCCAGCAGACGTGACGGGAACATCGGGGAGCTGTTTTTT. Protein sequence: CASRRDGNIGELFF.

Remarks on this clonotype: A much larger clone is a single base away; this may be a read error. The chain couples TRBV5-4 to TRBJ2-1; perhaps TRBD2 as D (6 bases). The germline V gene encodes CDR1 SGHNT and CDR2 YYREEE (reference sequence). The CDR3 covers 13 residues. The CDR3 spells CASSFVLEGEQLF. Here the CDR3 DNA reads TGTGCCAGCAGCTTTGTGTTGGAGGGTGAGCAGCTCTTC.

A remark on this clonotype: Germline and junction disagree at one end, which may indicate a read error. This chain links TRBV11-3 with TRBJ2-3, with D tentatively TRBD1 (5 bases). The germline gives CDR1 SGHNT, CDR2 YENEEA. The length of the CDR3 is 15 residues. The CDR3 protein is CASSLVARAKDRQYF. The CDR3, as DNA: TGTGCCAGCAGCTTAGTTGCCAGGGCCAAAGATAGGCAGTATTTT.

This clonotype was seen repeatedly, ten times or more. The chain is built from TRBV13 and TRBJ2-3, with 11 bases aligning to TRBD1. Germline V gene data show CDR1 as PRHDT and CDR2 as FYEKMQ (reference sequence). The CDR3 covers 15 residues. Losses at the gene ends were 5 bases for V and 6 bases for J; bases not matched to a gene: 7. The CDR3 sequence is CASSERDRGEDTQYF. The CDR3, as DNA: TGTGCCAGCAGCGAGAGGGACAGGGGGGAGGATACGCAGTATTTT.

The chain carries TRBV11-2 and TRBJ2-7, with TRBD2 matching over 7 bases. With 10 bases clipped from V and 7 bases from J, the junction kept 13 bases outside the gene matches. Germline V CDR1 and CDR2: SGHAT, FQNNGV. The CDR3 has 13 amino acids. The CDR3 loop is CAKSFQPGGEQYF. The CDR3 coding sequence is TGTGCCAAAAGCTTTCAACCCGGGGGGGAGCAGTACTTC. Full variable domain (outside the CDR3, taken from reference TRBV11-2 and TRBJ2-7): EAGVAQSPRYKIIEKRQSVAFWCNPISGHATLYWYQQILGQGPKLLIQFQNNGVVDDSQLPKDRFSAERLKGVDSTLKIQPAKLEDSAVYLCAKSFQPGGEQYFGPGTRLTVT.

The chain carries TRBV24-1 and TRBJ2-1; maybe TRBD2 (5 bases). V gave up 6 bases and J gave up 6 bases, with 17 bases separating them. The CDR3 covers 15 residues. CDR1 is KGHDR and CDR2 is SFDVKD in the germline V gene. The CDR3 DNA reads TGTGCCACCAGTAACCCAACTAGATTGGGCAATGAGCAGTTCTTC. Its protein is CATSNPTRLGNEQFF.

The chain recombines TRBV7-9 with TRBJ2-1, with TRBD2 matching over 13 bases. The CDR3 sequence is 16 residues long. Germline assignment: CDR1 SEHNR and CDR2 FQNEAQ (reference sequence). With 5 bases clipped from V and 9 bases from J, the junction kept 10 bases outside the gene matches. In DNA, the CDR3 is TGTGCCAGCAGCCCCGGGACTAGCGGGATTAACATTGAGCAGTTCTTC. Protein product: CASSPGTSGINIEQFF.

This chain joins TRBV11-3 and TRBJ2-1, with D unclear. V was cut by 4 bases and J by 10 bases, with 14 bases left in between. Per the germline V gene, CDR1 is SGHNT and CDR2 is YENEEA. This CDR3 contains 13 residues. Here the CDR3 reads CASSSLRVGEQFF. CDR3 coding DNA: TGTGCCAGCAGCTCTCTACGGGTAGGAGAGCAGTTCTTC.

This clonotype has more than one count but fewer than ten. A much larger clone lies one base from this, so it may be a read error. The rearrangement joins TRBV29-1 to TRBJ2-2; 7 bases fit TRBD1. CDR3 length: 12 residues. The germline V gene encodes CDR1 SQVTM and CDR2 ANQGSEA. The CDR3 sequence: CSAGTAPGERFF. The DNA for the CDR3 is TGCAGCGCCGGGACAGCCCCCGGGGAGCGGTTTTTT.

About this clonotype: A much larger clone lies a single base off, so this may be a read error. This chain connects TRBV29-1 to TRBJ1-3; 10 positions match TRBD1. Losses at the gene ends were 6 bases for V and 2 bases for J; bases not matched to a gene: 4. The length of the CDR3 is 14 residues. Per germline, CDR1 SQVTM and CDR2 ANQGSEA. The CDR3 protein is CSVRGTGAGNTIYF. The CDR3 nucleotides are TGCAGCGTGCGTGGGACAGGGGCTGGAAACACCATATATTTT.

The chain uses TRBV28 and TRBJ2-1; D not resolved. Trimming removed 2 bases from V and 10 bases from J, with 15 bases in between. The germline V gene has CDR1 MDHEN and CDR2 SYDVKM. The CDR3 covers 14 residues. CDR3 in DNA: TGTGCCAGCAGTTTACTCTCGACTTCCAAAGAGCAGTTCTTC. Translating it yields CASSLLSTSKEQFF. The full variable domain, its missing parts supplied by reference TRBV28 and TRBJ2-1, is DVKVTQSSRYLVKRTGEKVFLECVQDMDHENMFWYRQDPGLGLRLIYFSYDVKMKEKGDIPEGYSVSREKKERFSLILESASTNQTSMYLCASSLLSTSKEQFFGPGTRLTVL.

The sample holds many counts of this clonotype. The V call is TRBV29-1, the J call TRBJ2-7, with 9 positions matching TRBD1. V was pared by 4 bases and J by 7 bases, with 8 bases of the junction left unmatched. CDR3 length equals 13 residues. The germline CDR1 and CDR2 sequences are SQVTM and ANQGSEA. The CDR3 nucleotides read TGCAGCGTTGCCAGGACAGGGGTCGAGGAGCAGTACTTC. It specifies CSVARTGVEEQYF.

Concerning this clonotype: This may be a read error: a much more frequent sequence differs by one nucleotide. DNA of the CDR3: TGCAGCGCCGGTCGAGATACGCAGCATTTT. Its translation is CSAGRDTQHF. This chain joins TRBV29-1 and TRBJ2-3, with D hard to call. The J call may be incorrect, as the DNA end agrees better with TRBJ1-5. Germline V CDR1 and CDR2: SQVTM, ANQGSEA. The CDR3 totals 10 residues.

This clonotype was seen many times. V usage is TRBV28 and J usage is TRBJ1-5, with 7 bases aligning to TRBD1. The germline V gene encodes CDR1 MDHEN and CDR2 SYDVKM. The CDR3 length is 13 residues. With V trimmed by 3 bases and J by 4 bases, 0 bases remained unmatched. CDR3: CASSLDRNQPQHF. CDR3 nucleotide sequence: TGTGCCAGCAGTTTGGACAGGAATCAGCCCCAGCATTTT.

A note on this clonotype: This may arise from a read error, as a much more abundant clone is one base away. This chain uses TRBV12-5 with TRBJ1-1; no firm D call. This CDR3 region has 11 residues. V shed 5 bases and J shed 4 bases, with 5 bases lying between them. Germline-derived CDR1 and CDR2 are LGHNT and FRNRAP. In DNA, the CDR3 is TGTGCTAGTGGTATGAGCACTGAAGCTTTCTTT. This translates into CASGMSTEAFF.

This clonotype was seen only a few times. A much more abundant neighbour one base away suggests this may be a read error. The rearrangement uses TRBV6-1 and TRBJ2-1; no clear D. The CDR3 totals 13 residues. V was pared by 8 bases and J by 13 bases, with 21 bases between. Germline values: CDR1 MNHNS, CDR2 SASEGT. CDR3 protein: CASGDYISLPQFF. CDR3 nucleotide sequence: TGTGCCAGCGGCGATTACATCAGCTTGCCACAGTTCTTC.

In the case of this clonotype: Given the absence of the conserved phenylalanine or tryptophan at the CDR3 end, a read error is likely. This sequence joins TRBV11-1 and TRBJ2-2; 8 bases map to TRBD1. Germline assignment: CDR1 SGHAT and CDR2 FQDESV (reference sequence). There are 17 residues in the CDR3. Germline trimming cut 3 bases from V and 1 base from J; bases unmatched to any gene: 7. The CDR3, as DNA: TGTGCCAGCAGCTTGAACAGGGGGGCGAAGAACACCGGGGAGCTGTTTTCT. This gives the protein CASSLNRGAKNTGELFS.

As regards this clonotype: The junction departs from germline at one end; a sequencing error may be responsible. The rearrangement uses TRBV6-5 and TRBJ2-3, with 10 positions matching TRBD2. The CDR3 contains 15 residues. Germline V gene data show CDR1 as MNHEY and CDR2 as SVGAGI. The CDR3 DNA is TGTGCCAGCAGTCATGGACTAGCGGAAACAGATACGGAGTATTTT. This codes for CASSHGLAETDTEYF.

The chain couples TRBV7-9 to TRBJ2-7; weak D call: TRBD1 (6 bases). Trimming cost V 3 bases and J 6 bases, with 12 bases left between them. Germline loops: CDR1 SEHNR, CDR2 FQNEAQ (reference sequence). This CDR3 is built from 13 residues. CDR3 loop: CASSLPWDTEQYF. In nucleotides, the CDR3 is TGTGCCAGCAGCTTGCCCTGGGACACCGAGCAGTACTTC.

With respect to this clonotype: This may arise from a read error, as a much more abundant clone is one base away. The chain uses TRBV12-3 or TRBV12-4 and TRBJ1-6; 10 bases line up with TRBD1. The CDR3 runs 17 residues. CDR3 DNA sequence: TGTACCAGCAGTTTAGCGGGGGAGACAGGGGGCTATTCACCCCTCCACTTT. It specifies CTSSLAGETGGYSPLHF.

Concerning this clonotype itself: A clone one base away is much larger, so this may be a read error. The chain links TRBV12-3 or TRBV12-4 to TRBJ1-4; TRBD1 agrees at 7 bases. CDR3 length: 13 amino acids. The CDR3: CVSGQAANEKLFF. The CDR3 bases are TGTGTCAGCGGACAGGCTGCTAATGAAAAACTGTTTTTT.

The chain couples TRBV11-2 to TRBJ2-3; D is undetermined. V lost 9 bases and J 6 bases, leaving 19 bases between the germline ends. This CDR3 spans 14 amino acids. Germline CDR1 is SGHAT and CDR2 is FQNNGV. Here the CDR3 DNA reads TGTGCCAGTATACCGAGTAGGAGTGGGGATACGCAGTATTTT. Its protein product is CASIPSRSGDTQYF.

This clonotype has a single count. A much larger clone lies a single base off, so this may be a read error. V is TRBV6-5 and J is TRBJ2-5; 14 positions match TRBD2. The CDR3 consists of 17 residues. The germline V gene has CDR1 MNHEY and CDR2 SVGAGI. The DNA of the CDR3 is TGTGCCAGCAGTTACTCGATTACGGGACTAGCGGGAGAGACCCGGTACTTC. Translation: CASSYSITGLAGETRYF.